A single sample is the source of the 32 T cell receptor beta chains below, sequenced in a study of T cell clones after liver transplantation. The assay was immunoSEQ multiplex PCR, and TCRdb's table has in-frame clones only and misses some. The sample has about 76,000 clones, over 65% seen once. The specimen comprised CD4+ T cells from blood, sampled at the 22-month timepoint. All receptors come from a human patient who received a liver transplant. The graft donor may account for some of the T cells.

In its sample, this clone was seen once. V usage is TRBV7-8 and J usage is TRBJ2-3, with 9 bases fitting TRBD2. With V trimmed by 5 bases and J by 5 bases, 5 bases remained unmatched. In germline, CDR1 is SGHVS, CDR2 FQNEAQ. The CDR3 runs 14 residues. The CDR3, as DNA: TGTGCCAGCAGCCCCAGTAGCGGGAGAGATACGCAGTATTTT. It translates to CASSPSSGRDTQYF.

The J gene is TRBJ2-5, the V gene TRBV7-6; TRBD1 might be the D (6 bases). V was pared by 2 bases and J by 0 bases, with 19 bases between. This CDR3 is built from 18 residues. Germline assignment: CDR1 SGHVS and CDR2 FNYEAQ. CDR3 in DNA: TGTGCCAGCAGCTTATTGCGCCCGACAGGCGAGTACCAAGAGACCCAGTACTTC. It is translated as CASSLLRPTGEYQETQYF. The whole variable domain, filled in from reference TRBV7-6 and TRBJ2-5, reads GAGVSQSPRYKVTKRGQDVALRCDPISGHVSLYWYRQALGQGPEFLTYFNYEAQQDKSGLPNDRFSAERPEGSISTLTIQRTEQRDSAMYRCASSLLRPTGEYQETQYFGPGTRLLVL.

This chain connects TRBV10-3 to TRBJ2-5, with D tentatively TRBD2 (5 bases). V was clipped by 7 bases and J by 5 bases, with 14 bases between them. This CDR3 has 13 amino acids. Germline CDR1 reads ENHRY; CDR2 reads SYGVKD. DNA of the CDR3: TGTGCCATCAACAAGGACTTTACGGAGACCCAGTACTTC. Translated, it gives CAINKDFTETQYF.

The gene calls are TRBV15 and TRBJ2-3, with a possible D match to TRBD2 (5 bases). Trimming removed 1 base from V and 3 bases from J, with 17 bases in between. This CDR3 has 17 residues. Germline assignment: CDR1 LNHNV and CDR2 YYDKDF (reference sequence). CDR3 amino acids: CATSRVSGLENTDTQYF. The CDR3, as DNA: TGTGCCACCAGCAGAGTTTCAGGACTCGAAAATACAGATACGCAGTATTTT.

The CDR3 region has the DNA TGTGCCAGCAGCTCAGAACAGGGAGTTGGCTACACCTTC. It encodes CASSSEQGVGYTF. The chain joins TRBV7-2 to TRBJ1-2; tentative D call: TRBD1 (6 bases). The germline V gene encodes CDR1 SGHTA and CDR2 FQGNSA. V shed 4 bases and J shed 7 bases, with 13 bases lying between them. CDR3 length: 13 residues.

The chain employs TRBV18 and TRBJ2-1; no reliable D call. Germline CDR1 and CDR2: KGHSH and LQKENI. The germline V and J ends were trimmed by 3 bases and 0 bases, with 9 bases remaining between them. The length of the CDR3 is 15 residues. The DNA for the CDR3 is TGTGCCAGCTCACCGGGCGGTAACTCCTACAATGAGCAGTTCTTC. Translating it yields CASSPGGNSYNEQFF.

This clone was observed a few times. The rearrangement joins TRBV7-3 to TRBJ2-1; D might be TRBD2 (6 bases). This CDR3 comprises 16 residues. Trimming cost V 5 bases and J 1 base, with 15 bases left between them. Germline V lookup: CDR1 SGHTA, CDR2 FQGTGA. The CDR3 DNA reads as TGTGCCAGCAGCATTCAAGGGACTGGATCCTACAATGAGCAGTTCTTC. As protein: CASSIQGTGSYNEQFF. The variable domain in full, completed from reference TRBV7-3 and TRBJ2-1, reads GAGVSQTPSNKVTEKGKYVELRCDPISGHTALYWYRQSLGQGPEFLIYFQGTGAADDSGLPNDRFFAVRPEGSVSTLKIQRTERGDSAVYLCASSIQGTGSYNEQFFGPGTRLTVL.

The chain has TRBV11-2 and TRBJ2-7; TRBD1 might be the D (5 bases). CDR3 size: 14 residues. Germline V CDR1 and CDR2: SGHAT, FQNNGV. With 0 bases removed from V and 5 bases from J, the gap between germline ends came to 11 bases. This chain's CDR3 is CASSLDRVSHEQYF. CDR3 DNA: TGTGCCAGCAGCTTAGACAGGGTGAGCCACGAGCAGTACTTC.

The V gene is TRBV28, the J gene TRBJ1-4; D uncertain. In germline, CDR1 is MDHEN, CDR2 SYDVKM. CDR3 length: 14 residues. V was shortened by 6 bases and J by 5 bases, with 13 bases between the two germline ends. The CDR3 reads CASSPTGQNEKLFF. CDR3 in DNA: TGTGCCAGCAGCCCAACCGGGCAGAATGAAAAACTGTTTTTT.

The rearrangement links TRBV9 to TRBJ2-1, with D tentatively TRBD2 (6 bases). Germline-derived CDR1 and CDR2 are SGDLS and YYNGEE. The CDR3 runs to 13 residues. V lost 5 bases and J lost 5, with 11 bases in between. CDR3 residues: CASSSGANNEQFF. CDR3 in DNA: TGTGCCAGCAGTAGCGGAGCCAACAATGAGCAGTTCTTC.

The chain joins TRBV11-3 to TRBJ2-7, with D perhaps matching TRBD1 (5 bases). The CDR3 runs to 12 residues. Trimming left V 5 bases short and J 5 bases short, with 10 bases between. From germline, CDR1 is SGHNT and CDR2 YENEEA. The CDR3 region has the DNA TGTGCCAGCAGCGGAAGGGGCCACGAGCAGTACTTC. This translates into CASSGRGHEQYF.

V gene TRBV5-6 combines with J gene TRBJ2-7, with 9 positions matching TRBD2. J lost 6 bases, V lost 0 bases, and 7 bases had no gene match. In germline, CDR1 is SGHDT, CDR2 YYEEEE. The CDR3 extends over 15 amino acids. The CDR3 here is CASSLGLEREVEQYF. CDR3 DNA sequence: TGTGCCAGCAGCTTGGGTCTTGAGCGGGAGGTCGAGCAGTACTTC. The variable domain in full, with the rest retrieved from reference TRBV5-6 and TRBJ2-7, is DAGVTQSPTHLIKTRGQQVTLRCSPKSGHDTVSWYQQALGQGPQFIFQYYEEEERQRGNFPDRFSGHQFPNYSSELNVNALLLGDSALYLCASSLGLEREVEQYFGPGTRLTVT.

The genes are TRBV30 and TRBJ1-4; the D is unclear. This CDR3 has 14 amino acids. Germline lookup yields CDR1 GTSNPN and CDR2 SVGIG (reference sequence). The V end was cut by 0 bases, the J end by 1 base, with 6 bases between. CDR3 DNA: TGTGCCTGGAGTGTAAGCCTAACTAATGAAAAACTGTTTTTT. This codes for CAWSVSLTNEKLFF.

This clone was recorded a few times. The rearrangement joins TRBV2 to TRBJ2-3; D gene ambiguous. Germline V gene data show CDR1 as SNHLY and CDR2 as FYNNEI. The CDR3 contains 13 residues. V shed 4 bases and J shed 6 bases, with 11 bases lying between them. This chain's CDR3 is CASSANVGDTQYF. The CDR3 region has the DNA TGTGCCAGCAGTGCGAACGTAGGGGATACGCAGTATTTT.

Worth noting for this clone: At one end the junction does not follow the germline gene, possibly because of a read error. This rearrangement joins TRBV20-1 to TRBJ2-7; D possibly matches TRBD1 or TRBD2 (6 bases each). The CDR3 totals 11 residues. CDR1 and CDR2 (germline): DFQATT, SNEGSKA (reference sequence). CDR3 sequence (DNA): TGCAGTTCCGAGGGGGGAGGACCGCCCGGATTC. Protein product: CSSEGGGPPGF.

V gene TRBV20-1 combines with J gene TRBJ2-5, with D possibly TRBD2 on 5 matching bases. The V gene lost 8 bases and the J gene lost 7 bases, with 14 bases spanning the gap. Germline CDR1 is DFQATT and CDR2 is SNEGSKA (reference sequence). The CDR3 runs 11 residues. The CDR3 nucleotides are TGCAGTTGCAAACCCGAGGGGACCCAGTACTTC. It yields the protein CSCKPEGTQYF.

About this clone: Other DNA sequences in this sample translate to the same CDR3. The chain joins TRBV5-1 to TRBJ1-5; D unclear. Trimming pared 0 bases from V and 0 bases from J, leaving 7 bases between. This CDR3 comprises 15 residues. Germline values: CDR1 SGHRS, CDR2 YFSETQ. DNA for the CDR3: TGCGCCAGCAGCTTGGGAGAGAATAGCAATCAGCCCCAGCATTTT. This sequence encodes CASSLGENSNQPQHF.

The chain combines TRBV10-1 with TRBJ2-7; D gene unclear. The CDR3 contains 12 residues. CDR1 WNHNN and CDR2 SYGVQD come from the germline V gene (reference sequence). Trimming took 8 bases from V and 2 from J, leaving 10 bases between them. The chain's CDR3 is CASPSPTYEQYF. CDR3 nucleotide sequence: TGCGCCAGCCCTTCACCGACCTACGAGCAGTACTTC.

The rearrangement joins TRBV19 to TRBJ2-3; 7 nucleotides match TRBD1. CDR3 size: 16 residues. Looked up from germline, CDR1 is LNHDA and CDR2 is SQIVND (reference sequence). V lost 6 bases and J lost 4; bases outside the gene matches: 13. The CDR3 DNA reads as TGTGCCAGTAGCCCAATATTAGGGACAGCGGCAGATACGCAGTATTTT. It encodes CASSPILGTAADTQYF.

This chain joins TRBV7-2 and TRBJ2-2; maybe TRBD1 (5 bases). Trimming shortened V by 7 bases and J by 2 bases, and 11 bases separated the two germline ends. Germline CDR1 is SGHTA and CDR2 is FQGNSA. The CDR3 covers 14 residues. CDR3 loop: CASMTDRNTGELFF. The CDR3 nucleotides read TGTGCCAGCATGACAGACAGAAACACCGGGGAGCTGTTTTTT.

This chain joins TRBV6-1 and TRBJ1-5; 7 bases are shared with TRBD1. The junction had 12 bases not matched to a gene; V was cut back by 7 bases and J by 6 bases. The CDR3 is 15 residues long. Germline CDR1 is MNHNS and CDR2 is SASEGT. The CDR3 region is CASTGYDREVQPQHF. For the CDR3, the DNA is TGTGCCAGCACGGGGTACGACAGGGAGGTTCAGCCCCAGCATTTT.

The chain uses TRBV7-2 and TRBJ2-2, with 7 bases fitting TRBD2. Germline-derived CDR1 and CDR2 are SGHTA and FQGNSA. CDR3 length: 16 residues. Losses at the gene ends were 1 base for V and 1 base for J; bases not matched to a gene: 3. The CDR3 loop reads CASSLVGGWNTGELFF. The CDR3 DNA is TGTGCCAGCAGCTTAGTCGGGGGGTGGAACACCGGGGAGCTGTTTTTT.

Here the CDR3 reads CASKRAGTSPTDTQYF. Written as DNA, the CDR3 is TGTGCCAGCAAACGAGCCGGGACTAGCCCCACAGATACGCAGTATTTT. The rearrangement uses TRBV6-4 and TRBJ2-3; the match to TRBD2 covers 9 bases. The CDR3 length is 16 residues. Trimming cost V 7 bases and J 2 bases; bases outside gene matches: 10. Germline V gene data show CDR1 as MRHNA and CDR2 as SNTAGT.

The rearrangement links TRBV4-2 to TRBJ2-3; the D gene is possibly TRBD2 (5 bases). V was trimmed by 1 base and J by 4 bases, leaving 9 bases between them. This CDR3 comprises 14 residues. Germline V gene data show CDR1 as LGHNA and CDR2 as YNFKEQ. CDR3 DNA sequence: TGTGCCAGCAGCCAAGGGACGGGGTCAGATACGCAGTATTTT. This encodes CASSQGTGSDTQYF.

V and J are TRBV19 and TRBJ2-3; D is unresolved. This CDR3 contains 14 residues. Per the germline V gene, CDR1 is LNHDA and CDR2 is SQIVND (reference sequence). The V and J ends lost 8 bases and 1 base respectively, with 13 bases between them. CDR3 sequence (DNA): TGTGCCAGTTCTTTAGGCCAGGGCACAGATACGCAGTATTTT. Translated, it gives CASSLGQGTDTQYF.

This chain links TRBV7-2 with TRBJ2-2, with D unresolved. Germline values: CDR1 SGHTA, CDR2 FQGNSA. The CDR3 spans 14 residues. Trimming removed 5 bases at V and 4 bases at J, with 11 bases between. DNA for the CDR3: TGTGCCAGCAGCATCGCCCCCCCCACCGGGGAGCTGTTTTTT. This encodes CASSIAPPTGELFF.

This clone has a single count. The rearrangement uses TRBV11-3 and TRBJ2-5; tentatively, D is TRBD2 (7 bases). Germline CDR1 SGHNT, CDR2 YENEEA. The V and J ends lost 1 base and 5 bases respectively, with 14 bases between them. The length of the CDR3 is 15 residues. CDR3 residues: CASSLGGGALETQYF. In DNA, the CDR3 is TGTGCCAGCAGCTTAGGAGGGGGGGCCTTGGAGACCCAGTACTTC. Full variable domain (rest looked up from reference TRBV11-3 and TRBJ2-5): EAGVVQSPRYKIIEKKQPVAFWCNPISGHNTLYWYLQNLGQGPELLIRYENEEAVDDSQLPKDRFSAERLKGVDSTLKIQPAELGDSAVYLCASSLGGGALETQYFGPGTRLLVL.

This clone appeared a few times. The chain carries TRBV5-1 and TRBJ1-2, with D unclear. Germline loops: CDR1 SGHRS, CDR2 YFSETQ. The length of the CDR3 is 12 residues. The V gene lost 4 bases and the J gene lost 8 bases, with 12 bases spanning the gap. The CDR3 DNA reads TGCGCCAGCAGCCCCGGCACATACGGCTACACCTTC. Translating gives CASSPGTYGYTF.

The chain couples TRBV7-9 to TRBJ1-1, with D possibly being TRBD1 (6 bases). This CDR3 has 15 residues. In germline, CDR1 is SEHNR, CDR2 FQNEAQ (reference sequence). V shed 5 bases and J shed 1 base, with 14 bases lying between them. Here the CDR3 reads CASSRGGQRNTEAFF. The CDR3 DNA reads TGTGCCAGCAGCCGTGGGGGGCAGAGGAACACTGAAGCTTTCTTT. Together with reference TRBV7-9 and TRBJ1-1, the CDR3 gives the full variable domain: DTGVSQNPRHKITKRGQNVTFRCDPISEHNRLYWYRQTLGQGPEFLTYFQNEAQLEKSRLLSDRFSAERPKGSFSTLEIQRTEQGDSAMYLCASSRGGQRNTEAFFGQGTRLTVV.

This clone was found a few times. The V gene is TRBV9, the J gene TRBJ1-6, with 9 bases matching TRBD1. V was clipped by 0 bases and J by 7 bases; unmatched bases: 2. CDR3 length: 15 amino acids. CDR1 and CDR2 (germline): SGDLS, YYNGEE. The CDR3 region is CASSVVDRGNSPLHF. The DNA for the CDR3 is TGTGCCAGCAGCGTAGTGGACAGGGGCAATTCACCCCTCCACTTT.

The sample holds a few counts of this clone. This chain connects TRBV25-1 to TRBJ2-3; 8 positions match TRBD2. This CDR3 contains 13 residues. The germline gives CDR1 MGHDK, CDR2 SYGVNS. V trimming: 8 bases; J trimming: 5 bases; junction bases outside the gene matches: 6. CDR3 sequence: CASGAGGVDTQYF. The CDR3 bases are TGTGCCAGCGGGGCGGGAGGAGTAGATACGCAGTATTTT.

The chain is built from TRBV5-6 and TRBJ2-7, with D perhaps matching TRBD1 (6 bases). Trimming stripped 4 bases from V and 4 bases from J, with 15 bases between. This CDR3 comprises 14 residues. Germline V CDR1 and CDR2: SGHDT, YYEEEE. The CDR3 reads CASSHPGTPYEQYF. DNA of the CDR3: TGTGCCAGCAGCCATCCCGGGACACCTTACGAGCAGTACTTC.